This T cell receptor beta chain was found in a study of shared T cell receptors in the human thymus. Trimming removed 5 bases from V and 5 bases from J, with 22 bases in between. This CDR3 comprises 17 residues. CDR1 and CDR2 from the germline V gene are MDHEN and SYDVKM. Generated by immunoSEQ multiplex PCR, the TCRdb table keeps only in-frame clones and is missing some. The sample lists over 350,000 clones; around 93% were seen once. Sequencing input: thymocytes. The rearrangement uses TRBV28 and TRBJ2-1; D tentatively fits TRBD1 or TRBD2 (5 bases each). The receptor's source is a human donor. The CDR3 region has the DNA TGTGCCAGCAGTATCCCTTATGGGACCGCAAAAAACAATGAGCAGTTCTTC. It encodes CASSIPYGTAKNNEQFF.